The source of this TCR beta chain is a study of TIL therapy for anti-PD-1-resistant metastatic lung cancer. Sequencing used immunoSEQ v3. Libraries were sequenced to 2 million to 2.5 million read pairs (survey) or roughly 5-6.5 million (deep). Clones were sequenced by immunoSEQ multiplex PCR, and TCRdb holds only the in-frame ones, with some missing. Among tens of thousands of clones listed, about three quarters were seen once. Study-wide points: Many TIL product clones were absent from baseline tumor, suggesting clonal contraction.

The time point was: pre-treatment sample, taken before nivolumab and TIL therapy. The tumor samples were excised metastases, mostly pleural nodules or supraclavicular lymph nodes. V was pared by 7 bases and J by 2 bases, with 4 bases of the junction left unmatched. The CDR3 covers 13 residues. Germline CDR1 is MNHNY and CDR2 is SVGAGI (reference sequence). As to this clone: Its antigen is unknown.

Sequenced here: tumor tissue, sampled at baseline. The sequence derives from a person between 25 and 80 years old with non-small cell lung cancer. The chain combines TRBV6-6 with TRBJ2-7; 8 bases fit TRBD1. The CDR3 sequence is CASTNRGAYEQYF. CDR3 DNA sequence: TGTGCCAGCACCAACAGGGGGGCCTACGAGCAGTACTTC.